Described below is a single T cell receptor (beta chain) sequence and its context. Clones were sequenced by immunoSEQ multiplex PCR, and TCRdb holds only the in-frame ones, with some missing. Among 60,000 to 85,000 clones listed, 91% were seen once. This record comes from a study of technical replicates of blood from a few donors. The V and J ends lost 5 bases and 8 bases, in that order; junction bases with no gene match: 11. The CDR3 runs 14 residues. CDR1 is MDHEN, CDR2 SYDVKM, per germline. The sequence came from a human donor in good health. The sequencing input was T cells isolated from PBMCs. The chain recombines TRBV28 with TRBJ1-2; TRBD1 agrees at 7 bases. The CDR3 protein is CASSPRGGAVGYTF. In DNA form, the CDR3 reads TGTGCCAGCAGTCCCCGAGGGGGCGCTGTCGGCTACACCTTC.